Presented here are 14 T cell receptor beta chains from one specimen sequenced in a study of CD8+ T cells in alopecia areata. Once RNA had been extracted, it was reverse transcribed into cDNA to act as the sequencing template. Some clones are missing from TCRdb's copy, which holds only in-frame ones; the method was immunoSEQ multiplex PCR. The sample holds roughly 150,000 clones; around half are singletons and the top ten take approximately 20%. Here the sequenced sample was CD8+ T cells sorted from blood, taken at week 0. The origin of the receptors is a human donor with alopecia areata.

This chain connects TRBV4-1 to TRBJ1-1, with D hard to call. Germline V gene data show CDR1 as MGHRA and CDR2 as YSYEKL. This CDR3 is built from 14 residues. V gave up 0 bases and J gave up 4 bases, with 9 bases separating them. The CDR3 here is CASSQERISTEAFF. CDR3 DNA sequence: TGCGCCAGCAGCCAAGAGAGGATTAGCACTGAAGCTTTCTTT.

This clone was counted a single time. The rearrangement joins TRBV4-3 to TRBJ1-1; D not resolved. The length of the CDR3 is 12 residues. V lost 5 bases and J lost 1, with 5 bases in between. From germline, CDR1 is LGHNA and CDR2 YSLEER. For the CDR3, the DNA is TGCGCCAGCAGCGCCCAGAACACTGAAGCTTTCTTT. It is translated as CASSAQNTEAFF.

V usage is TRBV5-1 and J usage is TRBJ1-2; D remains ambiguous. CDR1 and CDR2 from the germline V gene are SGHRS and YFSETQ. Trimming cost V 3 bases and J 0 bases, with 12 bases left between them. CDR3 size: 15 residues. The CDR3 protein is CASSSQKGANYGYTF. CDR3 nucleotide sequence: TGCGCCAGCAGCTCTCAGAAGGGAGCTAACTATGGCTACACCTTC.

The genes are TRBV6-5 and TRBJ2-7; TRBD1 matches 7 bases. Germline V gene lookup returns CDR1 MNHEY and CDR2 SVGAGI. The CDR3 is 13 amino acids. With V trimmed by 2 bases and J by 5 bases, 3 bases remained unmatched. Here the CDR3 reads CASSYNRGHEQYF. Here the CDR3 DNA reads TGTGCCAGCAGTTACAACAGGGGCCACGAGCAGTACTTC.

This clone has more than one count but fewer than ten. The V and J genes are TRBV7-6 and TRBJ2-5, with D possibly called TRBD1 or TRBD2 (7 bases each). The CDR3 length is 15 residues. V lost 5 bases and J 5 bases, leaving 18 bases between the germline ends. Germline V gene sequence: CDR1 SGHVS, CDR2 FNYEAQ. The CDR3 nucleotides read TGTGCCAGCAGCCCTATCGACAGGGAGGGGGAGACCCAGTACTTC. Its protein is CASSPIDREGETQYF. The full variable domain, rest sourced from reference TRBV7-6 and TRBJ2-5, is GAGVSQSPRYKVTKRGQDVALRCDPISGHVSLYWYRQALGQGPEFLTYFNYEAQQDKSGLPNDRFSAERPEGSISTLTIQRTEQRDSAMYRCASSPIDREGETQYFGPGTRLLVL.

The V and J genes are TRBV28 and TRBJ2-7; tentatively, D is TRBD1 (6 bases). The germline V and J ends were trimmed by 3 bases and 2 bases, with 14 bases remaining between them. The CDR3 sequence is 15 residues long. The germline V gene encodes CDR1 MDHEN and CDR2 SYDVKM. This CDR3 reads CASSLSGHLAYEQYF. The CDR3 DNA reads as TGTGCCAGCAGTTTGTCGGGACACCTAGCCTACGAGCAGTACTTC.

This chain uses TRBV20-1 with TRBJ2-7, with D perhaps assigned TRBD1 or TRBD2 (5 bases each). There are 11 residues in the CDR3. Trimming removed 6 bases from V and 6 bases from J, with 12 bases in between. From germline, CDR1 is DFQATT and CDR2 SNEGSKA (reference sequence). Here the CDR3 DNA reads TGCAGTGCCACGGCTGGGGGCGAGCAGTACTTC. As protein: CSATAGGEQYF.

The gene calls are TRBV27 and TRBJ1-2, with D tentatively TRBD1 (6 bases). Trimming pared 5 bases from V and 8 bases from J, leaving 21 bases between. CDR3 length: 15 amino acids. Germline V gene lookup returns CDR1 MNHEY and CDR2 SMNVEV (reference sequence). CDR3 residues: CASSPQTGSVRGYTF. CDR3 nucleotides: TGTGCCAGCAGTCCCCAAACAGGGTCGGTCAGGGGCTACACCTTC.

The CDR3, as DNA: TGTGCCAGCAGTTACTCGACCCTCGTAGAGAACTATGGCTACACCTTC. The encoded protein is CASSYSTLVENYGYTF. The V gene is TRBV6-5, the J gene TRBJ1-2, with no clear D. Germline CDR1 reads MNHEY; CDR2 reads SVGAGI. Trimming cost V 0 bases and J 2 bases, with 13 bases left between them. This CDR3 spans 16 amino acids.

V and J are TRBV27 and TRBJ1-6; the match to TRBD1 covers 11 bases. The germline gives CDR1 MNHEY, CDR2 SMNVEV (reference sequence). The CDR3 is 16 amino acids. V was pared by 6 bases and J by 4 bases, with 5 bases of the junction left unmatched. CDR3 sequence (DNA): TGTGCCAGCAGATACGGGACAGGGGGGTATAATTCACCCCTCCACTTT. As protein: CASRYGTGGYNSPLHF.

This clone was found a few times. The V and J genes are TRBV29-1 and TRBJ2-7; D gene unclear. This CDR3 contains 10 residues. Germline CDR1 reads SQVTM; CDR2 reads ANQGSEA. V lost 5 bases and J lost 5, with 7 bases in between. CDR3 region: CSVSENEQYF. The CDR3 nucleotides are TGCAGCGTTTCTGAGAACGAGCAGTACTTC.

This rearrangement joins TRBV4-3 to TRBJ2-2; no definite D call. Trimming pared 0 bases from V and 6 bases from J, leaving 5 bases between. CDR1 is LGHNA and CDR2 is YSLEER in the germline V gene. CDR3 length equals 13 residues. In nucleotides, the CDR3 is TGCGCCAGCAGCCAAGATGGGGCCGGGGAGCTGTTTTTT. It translates to CASSQDGAGELFF.

V and J are TRBV23-1 and TRBJ1-1, with unresolved D. TRBV23-1 is an ORF, with its function uncertain. V was cut by 4 bases and J by 5 bases, with 14 bases left in between. This CDR3 has 14 residues. This CDR3 is CASSLEMAATEAFF. Written as DNA, the CDR3 is TGCGCCAGCAGTCTTGAGATGGCAGCTACTGAAGCTTTCTTT.

Comment on this clone: The sample has other DNA sequences that encode this CDR3 too. The rearrangement links TRBV13 to TRBJ1-1; no definite D call. V lost 1 base and J lost 1, with 4 bases in between. CDR3 size: 13 residues. CDR1 is PRHDT, CDR2 FYEKMQ, per germline (reference sequence). The CDR3 spells CASSLVGNTEAFF. The CDR3 DNA reads TGTGCCAGCAGCTTAGTAGGGAACACTGAAGCTTTCTTT.